A selection of T cell receptor beta chains follows, all from one sample in a study of PD-1 blockade in classical Hodgkin lymphoma. The method was immunoSEQ multiplex PCR; TCRdb's version includes in-frame clones alone and lacks a portion of them. This sample carries 90,000 to 120,000 clones, 80% to 90% of them seen once, and the ten largest clones take about 20%. The sequenced sample was peripheral blood mononuclear cells (PBMCs), obtained before the second cycle of nivolumab. Receptor source: a human donor with classical Hodgkin lymphoma. Both conserved end residues are part of each CDR3. D genes are given only for firm matches. The listing skips clone size in some rows; elsewhere it reads once, few, many or a size class.

CASSPTEVRVSYGYTF TGTGCCAGCTCACCTACGGAAGTGAGGGTCTCATATGGCTACACCTTC 16 TRBV18 NA TRBJ1-2 NA
CASSPTRGADRGRTGELFF TGTGCCAGCAGCCCCACCAGGGGGGCGGACAGGGGGCGGACCGGGGAGCTGTTTTTT 19 TRBV5-8 TRBD1 TRBJ2-2 NA
CASSPVGGLGADTQYF TGTGCCAGCAGCCCCGTGGGGGGGTTAGGTGCAGATACGCAGTATTTT 16 TRBV11-2 TRBD2 TRBJ2-3 NA
CAWSVSGREKLFF TGTGCCTGGAGTGTCTCCGGTAGGGAAAAACTGTTTTTT 13 TRBV30 NA TRBJ1-4 NA
CASSLGSTGDDYGYTF TGTGCCAGCAGCTTAGGATCGACAGGGGACGACTATGGCTACACCTTC 16 TRBV13 TRBD1 TRBJ1-2 NA
CASSTRQGRHQPQHF TGTGCCAGCAGCACACGACAGGGGCGGCATCAGCCCCAGCATTTT 15 TRBV27 TRBD1 TRBJ1-5 NA
CASSLDRGLTYNEQFF TGTGCCAGCAGCCTTGACAGGGGGCTCACCTACAATGAGCAGTTCTTC 16 TRBV7-9 TRBD1 TRBJ2-1 few
CASSLGQANEQFF TGCGCCAGCAGCCTTGGACAGGCCAATGAGCAGTTCTTC 13 TRBV5-1 TRBD1 TRBJ2-1 NA
CASSLGAGSSPLHF TGTGCCAGCAGCTTAGGGGCAGGAAGTTCACCCCTCCACTTT 14 TRBV7-2 NA TRBJ1-6 NA
CASSQSASGYEQYF TGTGCCAGCAGCCAAAGTGCTAGCGGCTACGAGCAGTACTTC 14 TRBV4-2 TRBD2 TRBJ2-7 NA
CASSSLGHGYTF TGTGCCAGTAGTAGCCTGGGACACGGCTACACCTTC 12 TRBV19 NA TRBJ1-2 few
CASSLAGGSVNTGELFF TGTGCCAGCAGTTTGGCAGGGGGCTCGGTGAACACCGGGGAGCTGTTTTTT 17 TRBV28 TRBD1 TRBJ2-2 NA
CASSSTGFSGELFF TGTGCCAGCAGCTCTACAGGGTTTTCCGGGGAGCTGTTTTTT 14 TRBV7-6 NA TRBJ2-2 NA
CASSLNTYEQYF TGTGCCAGCAGCCTCAACACCTACGAGCAGTACTTC 12 TRBV7-2 NA TRBJ2-7 NA
CASSLGRGVYEQYF TGTGCCAGCAGTTTGGGCAGGGGGGTGTACGAGCAGTACTTC 14 TRBV6-5 NA TRBJ2-7 NA
CASSFQEGITEAFF TGTGCCAGCAGTTTCCAGGAGGGGATCACTGAAGCTTTCTTT 14 TRBV28 NA TRBJ1-1 few
CASSTGRLSNQPQHF TGTGCCAGCAGTACAGGGAGGTTGAGCAATCAGCCCCAGCATTTT 15 TRBV6-5 NA TRBJ1-5 NA
CASSPGLADLYEQYF TGTGCCAGCAGCCCGGGACTAGCGGACCTCTACGAGCAGTACTTC 15 TRBV7-2 TRBD2 TRBJ2-7 once
CATSTMGGKRSVAYEQYF TGTGCCACCAGTACTATGGGAGGGAAGAGGAGCGTGGCCTACGAGCAGTACTTC 18 TRBV15 TRBD2 TRBJ2-7 NA
CASSLSPSVSDTQYF TGTGCCAGCAGTCTGAGTCCAAGTGTTTCAGATACGCAGTATTTT 15 TRBV2 NA TRBJ2-3 NA
CASRLTGGYEQYF TGTGCCAGCAGACTGACAGGGGGCTACGAGCAGTACTTC 13 TRBV6-5 TRBD1 TRBJ2-7 NA
CASTGTGQLTDTQYF TGCGCCAGCACCGGGACAGGACAACTCACAGATACGCAGTATTTT 15 TRBV4-1 TRBD1 TRBJ2-3 NA
CASSLKSSGSIFSYEQYF TGTGCCAGCAGCTTGAAGTCTAGCGGGAGCATTTTCTCCTACGAGCAGTACTTC 18 TRBV5-4 TRBD2 TRBJ2-7 once
CASSPRLDGEAFF TGTGCCAGCAGTCCTAGATTAGACGGTGAAGCTTTCTTT 13 TRBV27 NA TRBJ1-1 NA
CASSQDDLAGADTQYF TGCGCCAGCAGCCAAGATGACCTAGCGGGAGCAGATACGCAGTATTTT 16 TRBV4-3 TRBD2 TRBJ2-3 NA
CASSIGRVSMNTEAFF TGTGCCAGTAGTATAGGAAGGGTGTCAATGAACACTGAAGCTTTCTTT 16 TRBV19 NA TRBJ1-1 NA
CASSSQGMNTEAFF TGTGCCAGCAGCTCTCAGGGGATGAACACTGAAGCTTTCTTT 14 TRBV7-9 NA TRBJ1-1 NA
CAWSIRQFSTDTQYF TGTGCCTGGAGTATTCGACAGTTTAGCACAGATACGCAGTATTTT 15 TRBV30 NA TRBJ2-3 NA
CASHLAGWSSYNEQFF TGTGCCAGCCATCTTGCAGGGTGGAGCTCCTACAATGAGCAGTTCTTC 16 TRBV28 NA TRBJ2-1 NA
CASSPSGRDTDTQYF TGTGCCAGCAGTCCTAGCGGGAGGGACACAGATACGCAGTATTTT 15 TRBV7-9 TRBD2 TRBJ2-3 NA
CASSSTLRGRGTYEQYF TGTGCCAGCAGTTCCACTCTCAGGGGAAGAGGGACCTACGAGCAGTACTTC 17 TRBV27 NA TRBJ2-7 NA
CASSYSTKGNTEAFF TGTGCCAGCAGTTACTCGACCAAGGGGAACACTGAAGCTTTCTTT 15 TRBV6-5 NA TRBJ1-1 NA
CASSESRDRGGYTF TGCGCCAGCAGTGAGTCCCGGGACAGGGGTGGCTACACCTTC 14 TRBV10-2 TRBD1 TRBJ1-2 NA
CASTERAGLTYEQYF TGTGCCAGCACTGAAAGGGCAGGGTTAACCTACGAGCAGTACTTC 15 TRBV6-1 NA TRBJ2-7 NA
CASSYSGTGPEKLFF TGTGCCAGCAGTTACTCTGGGACAGGGCCTGAAAAACTGTTTTTT 15 TRBV6-5 TRBD1 TRBJ1-4 NA
CASSISAGKAYEQYF TGTGCCAGTAGTATATCGGCAGGGAAGGCCTACGAGCAGTACTTC 15 TRBV19 NA TRBJ2-7 NA
CATSRDRRVNYGYTF TGTGCCACCAGCAGAGATCGACGGGTGAACTATGGCTACACCTTC 15 TRBV15 NA TRBJ1-2 NA
CASSPRGEFTYNEQFF TGTGCCAGCTCACCACGGGGGGAATTCACCTACAATGAGCAGTTCTTC 16 TRBV18 NA TRBJ2-1 once
CASSGGTSSDTQYF TGTGCCAGCAGTGGAGGGACTAGCTCGGATACGCAGTATTTT 14 TRBV6-4 TRBD2 TRBJ2-3 NA
CASSIGRGETQYF TGTGCCAGTAGTATCGGTAGGGGCGAGACCCAGTACTTC 13 TRBV19 NA TRBJ2-5 NA
CASGTGRQETQYF TGCGCCAGCGGGACAGGCCGGCAAGAGACCCAGTACTTC 13 TRBV4-3 TRBD1 TRBJ2-5 NA
CASRSTEYEQYF TGTGCCAGCAGGAGTACTGAATACGAGCAGTACTTC 12 TRBV28 NA TRBJ2-7 NA
CASSLSLGGAPSGEQYF TGCGCCAGCAGCCTATCCCTGGGGGGGGCGCCATCCGGCGAGCAGTACTTC 17 TRBV4-1 NA TRBJ2-7 NA
CAWSASVSSNEQFF TGTGCCTGGAGTGCTAGCGTATCCTCTAATGAGCAGTTCTTC 14 TRBV30 NA TRBJ2-1 once